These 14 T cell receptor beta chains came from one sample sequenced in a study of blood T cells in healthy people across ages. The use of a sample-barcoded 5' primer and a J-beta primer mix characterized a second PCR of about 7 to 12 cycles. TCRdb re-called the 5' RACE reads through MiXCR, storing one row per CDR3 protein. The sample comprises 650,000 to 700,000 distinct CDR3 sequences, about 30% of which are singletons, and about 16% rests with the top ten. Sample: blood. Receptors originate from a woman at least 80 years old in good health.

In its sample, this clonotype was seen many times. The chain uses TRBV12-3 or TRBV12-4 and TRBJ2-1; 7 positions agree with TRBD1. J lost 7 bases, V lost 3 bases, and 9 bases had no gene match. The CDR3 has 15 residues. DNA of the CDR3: TGTGCCAGCAGTTTGCACAGGGGAAGTTCGAATGAGCAGTTCTTC. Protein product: CASSLHRGSSNEQFF.

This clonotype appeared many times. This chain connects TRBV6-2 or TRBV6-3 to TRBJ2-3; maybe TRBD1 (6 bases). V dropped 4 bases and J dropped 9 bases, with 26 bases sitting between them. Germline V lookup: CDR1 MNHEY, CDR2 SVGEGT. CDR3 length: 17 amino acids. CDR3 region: CASSLRPGRLQQGTQYF. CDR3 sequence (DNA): TGTGCCAGCAGTTTGAGACCGGGACGCCTCCAACAGGGAACGCAGTATTTT.

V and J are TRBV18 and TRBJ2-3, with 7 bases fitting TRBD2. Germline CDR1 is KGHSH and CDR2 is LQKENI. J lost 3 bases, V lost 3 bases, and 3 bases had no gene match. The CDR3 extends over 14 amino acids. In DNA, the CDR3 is TGTGCCAGCTCACCCAGGACTAGAACAGATACGCAGTATTTT. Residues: CASSPRTRTDTQYF. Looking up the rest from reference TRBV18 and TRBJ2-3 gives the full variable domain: NAGVMQNPRHLVRRRGQEARLRCSPMKGHSHVYWYRQLPEEGLKFMVYLQKENIIDESGMPKERFSAEFPKEGPSILRIQQVVRGDSAAYFCASSPRTRTDTQYFGPGTRLTVL.

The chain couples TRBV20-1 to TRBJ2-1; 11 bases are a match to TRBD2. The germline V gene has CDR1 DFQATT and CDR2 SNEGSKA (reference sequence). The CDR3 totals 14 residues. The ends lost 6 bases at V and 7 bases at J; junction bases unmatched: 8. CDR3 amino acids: CSASTSGSMNEQFF. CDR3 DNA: TGCAGTGCCTCTACTAGCGGGAGTATGAATGAGCAGTTCTTC.

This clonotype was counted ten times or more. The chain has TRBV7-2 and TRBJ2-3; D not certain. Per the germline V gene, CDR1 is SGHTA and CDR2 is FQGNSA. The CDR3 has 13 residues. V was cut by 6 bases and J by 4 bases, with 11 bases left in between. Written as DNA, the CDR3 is TGTGCCAGCAGTCTCGACCGCCCAGATACGCAGTATTTT. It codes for CASSLDRPDTQYF.

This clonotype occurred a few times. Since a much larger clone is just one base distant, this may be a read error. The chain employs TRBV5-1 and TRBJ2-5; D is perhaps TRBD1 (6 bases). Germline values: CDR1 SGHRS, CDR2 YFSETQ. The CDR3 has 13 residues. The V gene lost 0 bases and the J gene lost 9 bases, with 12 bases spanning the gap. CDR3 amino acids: CASSLDQSGAQYF. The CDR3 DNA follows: TGCGCCAGCAGCTTGGATCAGTCAGGGGCCCAGTACTTC.

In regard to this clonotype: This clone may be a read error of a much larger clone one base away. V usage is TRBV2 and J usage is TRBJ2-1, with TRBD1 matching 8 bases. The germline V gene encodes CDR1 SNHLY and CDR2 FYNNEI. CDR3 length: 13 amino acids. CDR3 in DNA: TGTGCCAGCAGAACAGGGGGTTCCAATGAGCACTTCTTC. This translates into CASRTGGSNEHFF.

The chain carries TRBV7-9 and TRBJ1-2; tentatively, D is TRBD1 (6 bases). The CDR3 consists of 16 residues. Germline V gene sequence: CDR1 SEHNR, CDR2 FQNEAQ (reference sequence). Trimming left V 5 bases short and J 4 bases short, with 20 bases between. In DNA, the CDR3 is TGTGCCAGCAGCCACGGAGGGGGGACCGACCTCTATGGCTACACCTTC. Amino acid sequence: CASSHGGGTDLYGYTF.

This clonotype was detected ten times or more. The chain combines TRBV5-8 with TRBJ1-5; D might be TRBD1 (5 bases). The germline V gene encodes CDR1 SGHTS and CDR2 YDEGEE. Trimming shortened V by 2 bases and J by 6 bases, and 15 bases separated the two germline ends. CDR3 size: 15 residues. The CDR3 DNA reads TGTGCCAGCAGCTTTGCGACAGTAGGTGGTCAGCCCCAGCATTTT. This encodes CASSFATVGGQPQHF.

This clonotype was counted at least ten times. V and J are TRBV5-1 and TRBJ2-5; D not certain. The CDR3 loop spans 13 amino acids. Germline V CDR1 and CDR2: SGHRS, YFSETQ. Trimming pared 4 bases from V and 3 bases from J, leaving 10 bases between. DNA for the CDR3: TGCGCCAGCAGCCCGAACGCGAAAGAGACCCAGTACTTC. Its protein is CASSPNAKETQYF.

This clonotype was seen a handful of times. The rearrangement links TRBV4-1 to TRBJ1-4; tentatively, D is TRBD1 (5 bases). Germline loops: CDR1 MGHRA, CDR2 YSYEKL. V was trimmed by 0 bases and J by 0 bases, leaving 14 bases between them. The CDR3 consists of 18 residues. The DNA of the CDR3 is TGCGCCAGCAGCCAAGATATCCACAGACAGTCAACTAATGAAAAACTGTTTTTT. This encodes CASSQDIHRQSTNEKLFF.

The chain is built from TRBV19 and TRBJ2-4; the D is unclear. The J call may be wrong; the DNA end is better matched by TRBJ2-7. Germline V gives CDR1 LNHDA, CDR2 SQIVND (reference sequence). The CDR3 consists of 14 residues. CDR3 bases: TGTGCCAGTAGTATAGAGGCTAGGTCCTACGAGCAGTACTTC. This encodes CASSIEARSYEQYF.

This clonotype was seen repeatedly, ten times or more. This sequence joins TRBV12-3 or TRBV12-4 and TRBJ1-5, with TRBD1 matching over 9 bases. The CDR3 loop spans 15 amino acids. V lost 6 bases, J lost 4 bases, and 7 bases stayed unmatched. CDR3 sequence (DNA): TGTGCCAGCAGATCCGGGACAGGGAGAAATCAGCCCCAGCATTTT. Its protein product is CASRSGTGRNQPQHF.

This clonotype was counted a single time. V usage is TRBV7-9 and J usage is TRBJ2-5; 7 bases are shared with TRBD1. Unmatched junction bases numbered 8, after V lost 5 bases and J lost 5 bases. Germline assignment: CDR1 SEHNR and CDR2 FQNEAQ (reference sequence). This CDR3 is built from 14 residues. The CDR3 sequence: CASSEDRVQETQYF. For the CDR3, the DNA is TGTGCCAGCAGCGAAGACAGGGTTCAGGAGACCCAGTACTTC.